Listed below are T cell receptor beta chains from one sample, sequenced in a study of T cells in Graves' hyperthyroidism and ophthalmopathy. TCRdb analysed the multiplex PCR reads with MiXCR anew, one entry per CDR3 protein. The sample gives about 360,000 distinct CDR3 sequences, around 13% of which show up once; around a tenth is in the top ten. Sequencing was done on a sample of blood. The receptors derive from a woman aged 18-29 years with Graves' hyperthyroidism. CDR3s include the opening cysteine and the closing phenylalanine or tryptophan. D genes are given only for firm matches. A row's size may be missing; if present it is once, few, many or a size class.

D,J,size,V,DNA,CDR3
TRBD1,TRBJ2-7,-,TRBV5-1,TGCGCCAGCAGCCATGGGACAGGGGCTGTGGAGCAGTACTTC,CASSHGTGAVEQYF
-,TRBJ2-3,many,TRBV25-1,TGTGCCAGCCCTCAGGGGAATGGGCCCACAGATACGCAGTATTTT,CASPQGNGPTDTQYF
-,TRBJ2-7,many,TRBV5-1,TGCGCCAGCAGCCCGACGTTGGAGGAGCAGTACTTC,CASSPTLEEQYF
TRBD1,TRBJ1-5,many,TRBV7-2,TGTGCCAGCAGCTCCGGGACAGGGGCTAATCAGCCCCAGCATTTT,CASSSGTGANQPQHF
-,TRBJ2-1,-,TRBV5-1,TGCGCCAGCAGCGGGGGGGGGCCTGGCAATGAGCAGTTCTTC,CASSGGGPGNEQFF
-,TRBJ1-5,few,TRBV20-1,TGCAGTGCCGCCCGGGACGGAGACAATCAGCCCCAGCATTTT,CSAARDGDNQPQHF
-,TRBJ2-7,few,TRBV2,TGTGCCAGCAGTGAATCCCAGGGCCCTACCTACGAGCAGTACTTC,CASSESQGPTYEQYF
TRBD2,TRBJ2-3,many,TRBV5-1,TGCGCCAGCAGCACGGGGACTAGCGGGAGCACAGATACGCAGTATTTT,CASSTGTSGSTDTQYF
-,TRBJ1-5,-,TRBV4-1,TGCGCCAGCAGCCAAATTGAGACGGGGGGCAGGGCAAATCAGCCCCAGCATTTT,CASSQIETGGRANQPQHF
-,TRBJ1-6,-,TRBV27,TGTGCCAGCGGTTTATCGCGGGGCTCTCCCCTCCACTTT,CASGLSRGSPLHF
-,TRBJ1-4,many,TRBV13,TGTGCCAGCAGCACCAGGGGATACTCTGGGGCTAATGAAAAACTGTTTTTT,CASSTRGYSGANEKLFF
-,TRBJ1-1,many,TRBV3-1,TGTGCCAGCAGCCAAGGGCCGTGGACTGAAGCTTTCTTT,CASSQGPWTEAFF
TRBD1,TRBJ2-7,many,TRBV13,TGTGCCAGCAGCGTCGGGACAGGGACGAGTGAGCAGTACTTC,CASSVGTGTSEQYF
-,TRBJ2-7,few,TRBV9,TGTGCCAGCAGCCCGGGACCCTTATCCTACGAGCAGTACTTC,CASSPGPLSYEQYF
-,TRBJ2-7,many,TRBV3-1,TGTGCCAGCAGCCAAAGCGGACTTGGCTCCTACGAGCAGTACTTC,CASSQSGLGSYEQYF
-,TRBJ2-3,many,TRBV3-1,TGTGCCAGCAGCCAAGCAAGTACGCAGTATTTT,CASSQASTQYF
-,TRBJ2-7,many,TRBV27,TGTACCAGCAGTCCCCCGGACAGAGGCTACGAGCAGTACTTC,CTSSPPDRGYEQYF
-,TRBJ1-3,few,TRBV4-2,TGTGCCAGCAGCCGCAGACAGGGAAACACCATATATTTT,CASSRRQGNTIYF
-,TRBJ1-2,many,TRBV28,TGTGCCAGCAGCTGGGACGGCGGCCGGGGCTACACCTTC,CASSWDGGRGYTF
TRBD2,TRBJ2-7,-,TRBV7-2,TGTGCCAGCAGTTGGACTAGCGACTCCTACGAGCAGTACTTC,CASSWTSDSYEQYF
TRBD1,TRBJ2-1,few,TRBV7-2,TGTGCCAGCAGCGAAGGACAGGGGCCACGGATTGATGAGCAGTTCTTC,CASSEGQGPRIDEQFF
-,TRBJ2-1,-,TRBV5-6,TGTGCCAGCAGTCTGGAGTCCTACAATGAGCAGTTCTTC,CASSLESYNEQFF
-,TRBJ1-2,-,TRBV6-4,TGTGCCAGCAGTGATATGAACTATGGCTACACCTTC,CASSDMNYGYTF
TRBD2,TRBJ2-2,-,TRBV4-3,TGCGCCAGCAGTCGGGGGGGAGGGGTCACCGGGGAGCTGTTTTTT,CASSRGGGVTGELFF
TRBD2,TRBJ2-7,many,TRBV6-1,TGTGCCAGCAGAGAAGCGGGAGGAGACTCCTACGAGCAGTACTTC,CASREAGGDSYEQYF